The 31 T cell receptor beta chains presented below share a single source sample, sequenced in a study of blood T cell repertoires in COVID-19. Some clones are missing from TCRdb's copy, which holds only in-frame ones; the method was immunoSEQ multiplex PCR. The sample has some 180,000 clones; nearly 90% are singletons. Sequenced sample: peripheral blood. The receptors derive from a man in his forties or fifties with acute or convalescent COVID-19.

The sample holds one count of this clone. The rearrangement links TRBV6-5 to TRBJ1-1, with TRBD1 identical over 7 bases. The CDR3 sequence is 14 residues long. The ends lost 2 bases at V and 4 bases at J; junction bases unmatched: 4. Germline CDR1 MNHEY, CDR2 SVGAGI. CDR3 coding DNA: TGTGCCAGCAGTTACGCCGAGGGGGCCACTGAAGCTTTCTTT. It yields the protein CASSYAEGATEAFF.

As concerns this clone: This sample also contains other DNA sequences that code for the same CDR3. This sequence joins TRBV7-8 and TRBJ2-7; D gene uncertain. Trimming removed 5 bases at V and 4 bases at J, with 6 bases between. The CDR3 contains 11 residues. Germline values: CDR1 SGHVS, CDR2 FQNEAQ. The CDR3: CASSPGYEQYF. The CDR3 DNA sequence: TGTGCCAGCAGCCCAGGTTACGAGCAGTACTTC.

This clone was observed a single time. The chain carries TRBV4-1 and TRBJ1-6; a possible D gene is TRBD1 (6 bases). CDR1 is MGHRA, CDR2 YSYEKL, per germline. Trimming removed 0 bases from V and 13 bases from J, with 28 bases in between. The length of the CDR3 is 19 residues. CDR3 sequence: CASSQDRGYGRSGMSPLHF. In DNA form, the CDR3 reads TGCGCCAGCAGCCAAGATAGGGGGTACGGCAGATCTGGGATGTCGCCCCTCCACTTT.

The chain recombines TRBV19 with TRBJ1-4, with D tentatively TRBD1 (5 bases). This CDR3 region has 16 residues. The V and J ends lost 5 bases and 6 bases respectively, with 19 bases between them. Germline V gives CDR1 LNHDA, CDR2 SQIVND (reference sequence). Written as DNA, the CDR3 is TGTGCCAGTAGTCTCACCCGCGGGACGGGAGATGAAAAACTGTTTTTT. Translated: CASSLTRGTGDEKLFF. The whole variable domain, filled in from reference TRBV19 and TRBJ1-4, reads DGGITQSPKYLFRKEGQNVTLSCEQNLNHDAMYWYRQDPGQGLRLIYYSQIVNDFQKGDIAEGYSVSREKKESFPLTVTSAQKNPTAFYLCASSLTRGTGDEKLFFGSGTQLSVL.

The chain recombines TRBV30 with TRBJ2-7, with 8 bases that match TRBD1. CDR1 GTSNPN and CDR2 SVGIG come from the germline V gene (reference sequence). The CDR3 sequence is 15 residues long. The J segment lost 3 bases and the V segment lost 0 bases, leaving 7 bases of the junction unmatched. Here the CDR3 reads CAWSVFGQGNYEQYF. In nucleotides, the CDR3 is TGTGCCTGGAGTGTATTTGGACAGGGAAACTACGAGCAGTACTTC.

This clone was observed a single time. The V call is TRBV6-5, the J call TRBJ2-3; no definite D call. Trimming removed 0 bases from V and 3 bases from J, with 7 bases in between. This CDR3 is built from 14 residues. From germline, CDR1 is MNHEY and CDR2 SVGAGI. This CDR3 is CASSYSLDTDTQYF. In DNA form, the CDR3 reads TGTGCCAGCAGTTACTCCCTAGATACAGATACGCAGTATTTT.

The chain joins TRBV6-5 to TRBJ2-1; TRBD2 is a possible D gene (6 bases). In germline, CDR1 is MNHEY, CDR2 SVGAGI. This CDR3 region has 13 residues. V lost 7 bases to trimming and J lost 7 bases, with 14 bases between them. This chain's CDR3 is CASTRRLVNEQFF. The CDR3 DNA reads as TGTGCCAGCACGCGACGACTAGTAAATGAGCAGTTCTTC.

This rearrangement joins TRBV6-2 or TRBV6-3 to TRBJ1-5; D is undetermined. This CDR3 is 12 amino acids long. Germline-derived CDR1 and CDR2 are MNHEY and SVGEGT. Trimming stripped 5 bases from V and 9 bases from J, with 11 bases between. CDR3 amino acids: CASSLATGPQHF. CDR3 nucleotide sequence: TGTGCCAGCAGTCTGGCGACGGGGCCCCAGCATTTT.

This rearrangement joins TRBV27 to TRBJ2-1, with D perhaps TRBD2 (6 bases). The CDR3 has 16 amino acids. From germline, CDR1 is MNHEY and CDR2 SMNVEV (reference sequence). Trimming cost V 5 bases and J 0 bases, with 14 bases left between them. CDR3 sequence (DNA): TGTGCCAGCAGTCCCCCTCTTAGCGGCTCCTACAATGAGCAGTTCTTC. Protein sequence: CASSPPLSGSYNEQFF.

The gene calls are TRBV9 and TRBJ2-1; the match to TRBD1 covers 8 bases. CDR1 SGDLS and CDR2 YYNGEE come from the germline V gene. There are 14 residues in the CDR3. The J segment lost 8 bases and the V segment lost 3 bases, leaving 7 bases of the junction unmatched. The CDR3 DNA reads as TGTGCCAGCAGCGAGGAGGACAGGGAGGATGAGCAGTTCTTC. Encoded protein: CASSEEDREDEQFF.

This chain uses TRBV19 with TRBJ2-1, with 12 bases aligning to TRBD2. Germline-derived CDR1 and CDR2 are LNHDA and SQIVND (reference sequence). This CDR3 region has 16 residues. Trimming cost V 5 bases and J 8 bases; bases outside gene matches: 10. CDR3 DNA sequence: TGTGCCAGTAGTCCGGAGCTAGCGGGAGGGCAGGATGAGCAGTTCTTC. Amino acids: CASSPELAGGQDEQFF.

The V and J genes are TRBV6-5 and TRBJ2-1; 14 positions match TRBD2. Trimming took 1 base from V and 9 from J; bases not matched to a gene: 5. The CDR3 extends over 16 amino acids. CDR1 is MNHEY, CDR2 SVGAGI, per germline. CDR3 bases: TGTGCCAGCAGTTACTTGGGACTAGCGGGAGATGTTGAGCAGTTCTTC. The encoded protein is CASSYLGLAGDVEQFF.

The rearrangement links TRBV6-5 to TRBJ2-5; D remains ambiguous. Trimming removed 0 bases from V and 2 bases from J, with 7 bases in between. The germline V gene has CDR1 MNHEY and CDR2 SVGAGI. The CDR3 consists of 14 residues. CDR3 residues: CASSYSSLQETQYF. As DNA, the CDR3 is TGTGCCAGCAGTTACTCGTCTCTACAAGAGACCCAGTACTTC.

The CDR3 here is CASSMTALSLSYNSPLHF. In DNA form, the CDR3 reads TGTGCCAGCAGTATGACAGCCCTGTCCCTCTCCTATAATTCACCCCTCCACTTT. The chain links TRBV27 to TRBJ1-6; tentative D call: TRBD1 (5 bases). V lost 5 bases, J lost 0 bases, and 17 bases lay in between. The CDR3 is 18 amino acids. Germline loops: CDR1 MNHEY, CDR2 SMNVEV (reference sequence).

CDR3 loop: CAISESAGREQYV. CDR3 nucleotides: TGTGCCATCAGTGAGTCGGCAGGGCGCGAGCAGTACGTC. The chain is built from TRBV10-3 and TRBJ2-7, with a possible D match to TRBD1 (5 bases). The germline V and J ends were trimmed by 0 bases and 6 bases, with 9 bases remaining between them. Germline CDR1 ENHRY, CDR2 SYGVKD. The CDR3 covers 13 residues.

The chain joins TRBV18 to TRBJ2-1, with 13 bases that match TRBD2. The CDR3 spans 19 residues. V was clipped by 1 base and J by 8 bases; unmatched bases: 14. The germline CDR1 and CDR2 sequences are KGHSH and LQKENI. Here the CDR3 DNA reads TGTGCCAGCTCACCACGGCAAGTGAGACTAGCGGGAGGTTTGGATGAGCAGTTCTTC. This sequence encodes CASSPRQVRLAGGLDEQFF.

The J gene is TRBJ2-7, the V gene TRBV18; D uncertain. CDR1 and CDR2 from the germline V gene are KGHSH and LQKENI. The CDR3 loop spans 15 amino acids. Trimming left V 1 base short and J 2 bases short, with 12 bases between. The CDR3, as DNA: TGTGCCAGCTCACCACTCTTAATAGATACCTACGAGCAGTACTTC. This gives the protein CASSPLLIDTYEQYF.

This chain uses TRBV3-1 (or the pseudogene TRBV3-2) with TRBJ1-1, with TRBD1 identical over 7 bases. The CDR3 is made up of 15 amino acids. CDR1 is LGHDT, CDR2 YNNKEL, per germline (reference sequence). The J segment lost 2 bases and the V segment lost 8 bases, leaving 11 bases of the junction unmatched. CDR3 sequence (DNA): TGTGCCAGCCGAATAACAGGGGCCATTAACACTGAAGCTTTCTTT. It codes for CASRITGAINTEAFF.

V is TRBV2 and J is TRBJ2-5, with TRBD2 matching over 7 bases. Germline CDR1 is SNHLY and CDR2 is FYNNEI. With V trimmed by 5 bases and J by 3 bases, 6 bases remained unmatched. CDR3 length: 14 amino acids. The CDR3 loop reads CASSLESGKETQYF. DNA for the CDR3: TGTGCCAGCAGTTTGGAAAGCGGGAAAGAGACCCAGTACTTC. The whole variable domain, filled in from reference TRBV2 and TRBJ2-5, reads EPEVTQTPSHQVTQMGQEVILRCVPISNHLYFYWYRQILGQKVEFLVSFYNNEISEKSEIFDDQFSVERPDGSNFTLKIRSTKLEDSAMYFCASSLESGKETQYFGPGTRLLVL.

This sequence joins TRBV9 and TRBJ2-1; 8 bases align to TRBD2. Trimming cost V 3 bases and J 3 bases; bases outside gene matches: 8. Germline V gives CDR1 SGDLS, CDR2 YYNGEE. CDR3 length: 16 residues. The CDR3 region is CASSDLSGIDYNEQFF. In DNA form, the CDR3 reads TGTGCCAGCAGCGATCTTAGCGGGATTGACTACAATGAGCAGTTCTTC. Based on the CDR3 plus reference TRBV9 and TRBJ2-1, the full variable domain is DSGVTQTPKHLITATGQRVTLRCSPRSGDLSVYWYQQSLDQGLQFLIQYYNGEERAKGNILERFSAQQFPDLHSELNLSSLELGDSALYFCASSDLSGIDYNEQFFGPGTRLTVL.

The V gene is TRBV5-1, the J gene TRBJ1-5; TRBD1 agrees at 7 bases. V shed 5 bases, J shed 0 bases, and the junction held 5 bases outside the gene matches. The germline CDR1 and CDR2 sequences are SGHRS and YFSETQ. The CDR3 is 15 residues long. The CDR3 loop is CASSMTGFSNQPQHF. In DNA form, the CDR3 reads TGCGCCAGCAGTATGACAGGGTTTAGCAATCAGCCCCAGCATTTT.

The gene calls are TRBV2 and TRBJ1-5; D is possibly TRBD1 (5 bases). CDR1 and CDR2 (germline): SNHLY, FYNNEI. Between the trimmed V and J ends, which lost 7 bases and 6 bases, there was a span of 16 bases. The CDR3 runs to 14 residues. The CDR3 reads CASTEQGEGQPQHF. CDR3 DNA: TGTGCCAGCACCGAACAAGGGGAGGGTCAGCCCCAGCATTTT.

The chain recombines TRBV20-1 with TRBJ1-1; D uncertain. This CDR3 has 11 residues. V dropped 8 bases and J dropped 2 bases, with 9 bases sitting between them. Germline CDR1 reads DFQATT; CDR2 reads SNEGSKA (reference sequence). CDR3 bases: TGCAGTCTAGACGGAAACACTGAAGCTTTCTTT. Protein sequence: CSLDGNTEAFF.

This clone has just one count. The CDR3 is CASSPLAGPYYEQYF. The CDR3 DNA reads as TGTGCCAGCAGTCCGCTAGCGGGACCATACTACGAGCAGTACTTC. The gene calls are TRBV6-5 and TRBJ2-7; TRBD2 agrees at 9 bases. V shed 5 bases and J 3 bases; nucleotides not matched to a gene: 8. Germline lookup yields CDR1 MNHEY and CDR2 SVGAGI. CDR3 length equals 15 residues.

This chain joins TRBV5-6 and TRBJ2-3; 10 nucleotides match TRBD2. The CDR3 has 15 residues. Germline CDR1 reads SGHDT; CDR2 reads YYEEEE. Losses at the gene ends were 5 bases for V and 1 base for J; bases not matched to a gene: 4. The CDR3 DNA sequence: TGTGCCAGCAGACTCCTAGCGGGGGGCACAGATACGCAGTATTTT. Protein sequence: CASRLLAGGTDTQYF.

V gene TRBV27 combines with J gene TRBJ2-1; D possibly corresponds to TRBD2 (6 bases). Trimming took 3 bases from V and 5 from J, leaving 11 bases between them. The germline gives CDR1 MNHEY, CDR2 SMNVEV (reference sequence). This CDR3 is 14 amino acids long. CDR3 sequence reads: CASSLGGVHNEQFF. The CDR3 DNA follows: TGTGCCAGCAGTTTGGGGGGAGTCCACAATGAGCAGTTCTTC.

Here the CDR3 DNA reads TGTGCCAGCAGCCCGTCCCCGCTATCCGAGCAGTACTTC. Translated, it gives CASSPSPLSEQYF. The genes are TRBV9 and TRBJ2-7; no firm D call. Per the germline V gene, CDR1 is SGDLS and CDR2 is YYNGEE. With 4 bases removed from V and 6 bases from J, the gap between germline ends came to 14 bases. This CDR3 spans 13 amino acids.

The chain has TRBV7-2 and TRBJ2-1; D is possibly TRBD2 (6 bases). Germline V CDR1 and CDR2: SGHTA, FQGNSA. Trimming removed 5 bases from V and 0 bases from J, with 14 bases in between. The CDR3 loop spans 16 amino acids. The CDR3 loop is CASSRGSIFSYNEQFF. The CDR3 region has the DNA TGTGCCAGCAGCCGGGGGTCTATTTTCTCCTACAATGAGCAGTTCTTC.

The CDR3 DNA reads as TGTGCCAGCAGTCAACTAGCGGGAGCTCTAAATGAGCAGTTCTTC. Translation gives CASSQLAGALNEQFF. The V and J genes are TRBV27 and TRBJ2-1; 11 nucleotides align to TRBD2. The germline V gene encodes CDR1 MNHEY and CDR2 SMNVEV (reference sequence). V gave up 5 bases and J gave up 7 bases; unmatched junction bases: 7. The CDR3 sequence is 15 residues long.

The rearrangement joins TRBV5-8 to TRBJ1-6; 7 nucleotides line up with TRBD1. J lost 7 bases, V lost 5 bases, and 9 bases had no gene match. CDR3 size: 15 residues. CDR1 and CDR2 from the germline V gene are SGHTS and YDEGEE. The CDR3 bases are TGTGCCAGCAGTCCAGAGACAGGGCGGAATTCACCCCTCCACTTT. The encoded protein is CASSPETGRNSPLHF.

CDR3 DNA sequence: TGTGCCACCAGTGATCCAAAGACAGGGGGCAATGAAAAACTGTTTTTT. Its protein is CATSDPKTGGNEKLFF. The chain has TRBV24-1 and TRBJ1-4, with 10 bases aligning to TRBD1. After removal of 3 bases from V and 5 bases from J, the junction contained 5 bases not matched to a gene. CDR3 length equals 16 residues. Germline assignment: CDR1 KGHDR and CDR2 SFDVKD.